These 27 T cell receptor beta chains were all obtained from the same sample, sequenced in a study of blood T cell repertoires in COVID-19. Profiling relied on immunoSEQ multiplex PCR, and the TCRdb table lists in-frame clones only, not all of them. The sample consists of a few hundred thousand clones, nearly 90% of them appearing once. Material for sequencing was PBMCs or T cells enriched from blood (not recorded which). These TCRs come from a woman aged 25-40 years who had recovered from COVID-19.

V usage is TRBV19 and J usage is TRBJ1-2; 8 bases map to TRBD1. J was trimmed by 0 bases and V by 7 bases; bases with no gene match: 10. The CDR3 is 16 residues long. In germline, CDR1 is LNHDA, CDR2 SQIVND (reference sequence). Here the CDR3 DNA reads TGTGCCAGTACCGCGACAGGGGAGGTTGCTAACTATGGCTACACCTTC. This gives the protein CASTATGEVANYGYTF.

The gene calls are TRBV5-1 and TRBJ1-1; D gene uncertain. The V and J ends lost 0 bases and 0 bases respectively, with 6 bases between them. CDR1 and CDR2 (germline): SGHRS, YFSETQ. This CDR3 region has 14 residues. The CDR3 sequence: CASSLGHLNTEAFF. DNA of the CDR3: TGCGCCAGCAGCTTGGGACACCTGAACACTGAAGCTTTCTTT.

The chain combines TRBV7-8 with TRBJ1-1; tentatively, D is TRBD1 (5 bases). V was cut by 5 bases and J by 2 bases, with 12 bases left in between. Per the germline V gene, CDR1 is SGHVS and CDR2 is FQNEAQ. CDR3 length: 14 residues. The CDR3 loop reads CASSTGTANTEAFF. CDR3 nucleotide sequence: TGTGCCAGCAGCACGGGGACTGCCAACACTGAAGCTTTCTTT.

The chain recombines TRBV7-8 with TRBJ1-2; D possibly corresponds to TRBD1 (6 bases). The germline CDR1 and CDR2 sequences are SGHVS and FQNEAQ. The CDR3 totals 14 residues. V was trimmed by 6 bases and J by 3 bases, leaving 14 bases between them. CDR3: CASRPNRVDYGYTF. The CDR3 coding sequence is TGTGCCAGCAGACCAAACAGGGTGGACTATGGCTACACCTTC.

The V and J genes are TRBV5-1 and TRBJ1-2; D not certain. This CDR3 has 13 amino acids. Germline CDR1 is SGHRS and CDR2 is YFSETQ. V lost 0 bases, J lost 8 bases, and 11 bases lay in between. The CDR3 here is CASSLDSLKGYTF. CDR3 in DNA: TGCGCCAGCAGCTTGGACAGTTTGAAGGGCTACACCTTC.

Regarding this clone: Compared with germline, one end of the junction differs, possibly owing to a read error. The same CDR3 is also encoded by other DNA sequences in this sample. The chain carries TRBV13 and TRBJ1-1; D is uncertain. The CDR3 has 13 residues. Germline CDR1 reads PRHDT; CDR2 reads FYEKMQ (reference sequence). This chain's CDR3 is CASSLAGNTEAFF. DNA of the CDR3: TGCGCCAGCAGCCTCGCGGGCAACACTGAAGCTTTCTTT. Using reference TRBV13 and TRBJ1-1 for the parts outside the CDR3, the full variable domain is AAGVIQSPRHLIKEKRETATLKCYPIPRHDTVYWYQQGPGQDPQFLISFYEKMQSDKGSIPDRFSAQQFSDYHSELNMSSLELGDSALYFCASSLAGNTEAFFGQGTRLTVV.

Of note for this clone: Within the sample, other DNA sequences also encode this same CDR3. This chain connects TRBV7-2 to TRBJ2-7; TRBD2 matches 9 bases. Germline CDR1 is SGHTA and CDR2 is FQGNSA. With V trimmed by 4 bases and J by 2 bases, 9 bases remained unmatched. The CDR3 is made up of 16 amino acids. CDR3: CASSYPRGGGAYEQYF. For the CDR3, the DNA is TGTGCCAGCAGCTACCCGAGGGGCGGGGGGGCCTACGAGCAGTACTTC. Together with reference TRBV7-2 and TRBJ2-7, the CDR3 gives the full variable domain: GAGVSQSPSNKVTEKGKDVELRCDPISGHTALYWYRQSLGQGLEFLIYFQGNSAPDKSGLPSDRFSAERTGGSVSTLTIQRTQQEDSAVYLCASSYPRGGGAYEQYFGPGTRLTVT.

The V and J genes are TRBV5-4 and TRBJ2-5, with 13 bases fitting TRBD2. There are 16 residues in the CDR3. CDR1 is SGHNT, CDR2 YYREEE, per germline (reference sequence). The ends lost 4 bases at V and 4 bases at J; junction bases unmatched: 7. This chain's CDR3 is CASSGRLAGGRETQYF. The CDR3, as DNA: TGTGCCAGCAGCGGCAGACTAGCGGGGGGCAGAGAGACCCAGTACTTC.

The genes are TRBV3-1 (or the pseudogene TRBV3-2) and TRBJ2-3; weak D call: TRBD2 (5 bases). Germline V gives CDR1 LGHDT, CDR2 YNNKEL (reference sequence). This CDR3 comprises 14 residues. V lost 8 bases and J 2 bases, leaving 14 bases between the germline ends. Here the CDR3 reads CASRSGKITDTQYF. The CDR3 DNA is TGTGCCAGCCGGAGCGGAAAGATCACAGATACGCAGTATTTT.

The gene calls are TRBV6-2 or TRBV6-3 and TRBJ2-1; D is perhaps TRBD2 (5 bases). The CDR3 has 12 residues. CDR1 MNHEY and CDR2 SVGEGT come from the germline V gene. The V end lost 6 bases, the J end lost 12 bases, and 15 bases lay between the germline ends. For the CDR3, the DNA is TGTGCCAGCAGCCAACTACGGGGAAGGCAGTTCTTC. It is translated as CASSQLRGRQFF.

The V call is TRBV6-5, the J call TRBJ1-1; unclear D gene. Germline CDR1 is MNHEY and CDR2 is SVGAGI. The CDR3 is made up of 13 amino acids. V was clipped by 0 bases and J by 4 bases, with 6 bases between them. The CDR3 sequence is CASSYSSVTEAFF. DNA of the CDR3: TGTGCCAGCAGTTACTCGAGTGTCACTGAAGCTTTCTTT.

This clone showed up just once. The CDR3 reads CASSIGQGITYEQYF. The CDR3 coding sequence is TGTGCCAGTAGTATCGGACAGGGTATCACCTACGAGCAGTACTTC. The chain recombines TRBV19 with TRBJ2-7, with 8 bases identical to TRBD1. This CDR3 contains 15 residues. Germline lookup yields CDR1 LNHDA and CDR2 SQIVND (reference sequence). V gave up 3 bases and J gave up 2 bases; unmatched junction bases: 6. The variable domain in full, with the rest retrieved from reference TRBV19 and TRBJ2-7, is DGGITQSPKYLFRKEGQNVTLSCEQNLNHDAMYWYRQDPGQGLRLIYYSQIVNDFQKGDIAEGYSVSREKKESFPLTVTSAQKNPTAFYLCASSIGQGITYEQYFGPGTRLTVT.

The chain links TRBV19 to TRBJ1-5, with a weak D call TRBD1 (5 bases). This CDR3 region has 15 residues. The germline V gene has CDR1 LNHDA and CDR2 SQIVND (reference sequence). V was pared by 4 bases and J by 3 bases, with 13 bases between. CDR3 in amino acids: CASSKLKQDNQPQHF. The CDR3 bases are TGTGCCAGTAGTAAGCTCAAACAGGACAATCAGCCCCAGCATTTT.

The CDR3 DNA sequence: TGTGCCAGCTCACTCGACCTAGCACAGCCCCAGCATTTT. Translating it yields CASSLDLAQPQHF. The chain couples TRBV18 to TRBJ1-5; D is uncertain. The V end lost 4 bases, the J end lost 7 bases, and 11 bases lay between the germline ends. The CDR3 length is 13 residues. The germline V gene has CDR1 KGHSH and CDR2 LQKENI.

V and J are TRBV29-1 and TRBJ2-6; tentatively, D is TRBD2 (5 bases). V dropped 4 bases and J dropped 2 bases, with 9 bases sitting between them. CDR3 size: 14 residues. Germline values: CDR1 SQVTM, CDR2 ANQGSEA. The CDR3 sequence: CSVGSGTGANVLTF. The CDR3 DNA sequence: TGCAGCGTTGGGTCGGGGACTGGGGCCAACGTCCTGACTTTC.

The chain is built from TRBV2 and TRBJ1-1; D not resolved. Germline values: CDR1 SNHLY, CDR2 FYNNEI. There are 13 residues in the CDR3. Trimming cost V 4 bases and J 4 bases, with 10 bases left between them. In DNA form, the CDR3 reads TGTGCCAGCAGTGGCGAGGGCATCACTGAAGCTTTCTTT. It encodes CASSGEGITEAFF.

The V gene is TRBV30, the J gene TRBJ2-7; D possibly corresponds to TRBD2 (5 bases). Germline assignment: CDR1 GTSNPN and CDR2 SVGIG (reference sequence). V gave up 5 bases and J gave up 5 bases, with 19 bases separating them. There are 14 residues in the CDR3. The CDR3 here is CAWGRVSGLNEQYF. Written as DNA, the CDR3 is TGTGCCTGGGGTCGGGTATCGGGGTTAAACGAGCAGTACTTC.

The V call is TRBV30, the J call TRBJ1-2; 7 nucleotides agree with TRBD1. The V gene's germline CDR1 is GTSNPN and CDR2 SVGIG (reference sequence). Losses at the gene ends were 2 bases for V and 4 bases for J; bases not matched to a gene: 7. CDR3 size: 14 residues. CDR3 nucleotides: TGTGCCTGGAGTATCAGACAGGGAGGCTATGGCTACACCTTC. Protein product: CAWSIRQGGYGYTF.

This sequence joins TRBV7-9 and TRBJ1-1; the D gene is possibly TRBD1 (6 bases). V gave up 8 bases and J gave up 1 base, with 14 bases separating them. This CDR3 is built from 14 residues. Germline loops: CDR1 SEHNR, CDR2 FQNEAQ (reference sequence). The CDR3: CASQLIQGNTEAFF. In DNA, the CDR3 is TGTGCCAGCCAATTAATACAGGGGAACACTGAAGCTTTCTTT. Full variable domain (rest looked up from reference TRBV7-9 and TRBJ1-1): DTGVSQNPRHKITKRGQNVTFRCDPISEHNRLYWYRQTLGQGPEFLTYFQNEAQLEKSRLLSDRFSAERPKGSFSTLEIQRTEQGDSAMYLCASQLIQGNTEAFFGQGTRLTVV.

V usage is TRBV9 and J usage is TRBJ1-1; no clear D. The germline V gene encodes CDR1 SGDLS and CDR2 YYNGEE. V was cut by 1 base and J by 1 base, with 11 bases left in between. CDR3 length: 15 residues. CDR3 amino acids: CASSVYIRGNTEAFF. CDR3 nucleotides: TGTGCCAGCAGCGTATATATACGGGGGAACACTGAAGCTTTCTTT.

This chain links TRBV6-2 or TRBV6-3 with TRBJ1-2; D might be TRBD1 (6 bases). CDR3 size: 15 residues. The V gene lost 5 bases and the J gene lost 4 bases, with 17 bases spanning the gap. Looked up from germline, CDR1 is MNHEY and CDR2 is SVGEGT. CDR3 residues: CASSRDGTGIYGYTF. DNA of the CDR3: TGTGCCAGCAGTCGGGATGGCACAGGGATCTATGGCTACACCTTC.

The V and J genes are TRBV5-8 and TRBJ1-5, with TRBD1 matching 8 bases. Germline V gene lookup returns CDR1 SGHTS and CDR2 YDEGEE. This CDR3 is built from 15 residues. Trimming cost V 6 bases and J 2 bases; bases outside gene matches: 7. The CDR3 nucleotides are TGTGCCAGCAACAATTGGGGACAGGGCAATCAGCCCCAGCATTTT. Encoded protein: CASNNWGQGNQPQHF.

This sequence joins TRBV19 and TRBJ1-5; 9 bases line up with TRBD1. Looked up from germline, CDR1 is LNHDA and CDR2 is SQIVND (reference sequence). V was pared by 5 bases and J by 5 bases, with 7 bases of the junction left unmatched. This CDR3 spans 15 amino acids. The DNA of the CDR3 is TGTGCCAGTAGTTCAGCGGGACAGGGTTATCAGCCCCAGCATTTT. Its protein is CASSSAGQGYQPQHF.

This chain uses TRBV29-1 with TRBJ1-4; D not resolved. This CDR3 contains 13 residues. Germline CDR1 and CDR2: SQVTM and ANQGSEA. V lost 4 bases to trimming and J lost 3 bases, with 9 bases between them. The CDR3 DNA reads TGCAGCGTTGGAGGCAGTTCTAATGAAAAACTGTTTTTT. Its protein is CSVGGSSNEKLFF.

This clone occurred a few times. The chain uses TRBV5-1 and TRBJ2-1, with TRBD2 identical over 7 bases. The germline V gene encodes CDR1 SGHRS and CDR2 YFSETQ. After removal of 0 bases from V and 5 bases from J, the junction contained 5 bases not matched to a gene. This CDR3 has 15 amino acids. The CDR3 loop is CASSLASGDDNEQFF. CDR3 nucleotide sequence: TGCGCCAGCAGCTTGGCTAGCGGCGATGACAATGAGCAGTTCTTC.

The chain uses TRBV7-9 and TRBJ2-5; no firm D call. The germline gives CDR1 SEHNR, CDR2 FQNEAQ (reference sequence). V lost 7 bases to trimming and J lost 1 base, with 13 bases between them. There are 14 residues in the CDR3. The CDR3 DNA sequence: TGTGCCAGCAAGCTCACTTCCCCCCAAGAGACCCAGTACTTC. Amino acid sequence: CASKLTSPQETQYF.

The chain combines TRBV19 with TRBJ1-3; D gene ambiguous. This CDR3 region has 15 residues. Germline values: CDR1 LNHDA, CDR2 SQIVND (reference sequence). V lost 4 bases, J lost 0 bases, and 10 bases lay in between. The CDR3 loop reads CASSTPLGSGNTIYF. The CDR3 DNA follows: TGTGCCAGTAGTACCCCCCTCGGCTCTGGAAACACCATATATTTT. The whole variable domain, remainder taken from reference TRBV19 and TRBJ1-3, is DGGITQSPKYLFRKEGQNVTLSCEQNLNHDAMYWYRQDPGQGLRLIYYSQIVNDFQKGDIAEGYSVSREKKESFPLTVTSAQKNPTAFYLCASSTPLGSGNTIYFGEGSWLTVV.